Below, 30 T cell receptor beta chains from the same sample are listed, as sequenced in a study of blood T cell repertoires in COVID-19. Generated by immunoSEQ multiplex PCR, the TCRdb table keeps only in-frame clones and is missing some. The table lists roughly 200,000 clones, approximately 83% of them singletons. Sample: peripheral blood. The receptors derive from a man aged 35-49 years with acute or convalescent COVID-19.

This clone was counted a single time. The V call is TRBV21-1, the J call TRBJ1-5; the tabulated D call, TRBD1, remains unverified against the DNA. TRBV21-1 counts as a pseudogene. This CDR3 comprises 16 residues. Written as DNA, the CDR3 is TGTGCCAGCAGCAAACTGCGCAGGATTAGCAATCAGCCCCAGCATTTT. It yields the protein CASSKLRRISNQPQHF.

This clone appeared a single time. This chain joins TRBV11-3 and TRBJ2-5; a possible D gene is TRBD2 (7 bases). This CDR3 comprises 15 residues. Germline lookup yields CDR1 SGHNT and CDR2 YENEEA. V lost 5 bases to trimming and J lost 1 base, with 14 bases between them. The DNA of the CDR3 is TGTGCCAGCAGCCCCGGCGGGGGCATCCAAGAGACCCAGTACTTC. It codes for CASSPGGGIQETQYF.

The V gene is TRBV18, the J gene TRBJ2-6; 9 bases agree with TRBD1. CDR3 length: 18 amino acids. J gave up 0 bases and V 5 bases, and 8 bases lay outside the gene matches. Per germline, CDR1 KGHSH and CDR2 LQKENI. Here the CDR3 reads CASSSLGTGSSGANVLTF. Here the CDR3 DNA reads TGTGCCAGCTCATCGCTAGGGACAGGGAGCTCTGGGGCCAACGTCCTGACTTTC.

In its sample, this clone was seen once. The chain recombines TRBV11-2 with TRBJ1-6, with D possibly being TRBD1 (5 bases). The ends were cut back, 5 bases at V and 9 bases at J, with 11 bases in the middle. Germline V gene data show CDR1 as SGHAT and CDR2 as FQNNGV. The CDR3 is made up of 13 amino acids. The CDR3 region is CASSPWGGSPLHF. The DNA for the CDR3 is TGTGCCAGCAGCCCGTGGGGGGGTTCACCCCTCCACTTT.

The rearrangement uses TRBV30 and TRBJ2-1; tentative D call: TRBD2 (5 bases). Germline V CDR1 and CDR2: GTSNPN, SVGIG (reference sequence). The V end was cut by 5 bases, the J end by 6 bases, with 14 bases between. This CDR3 spans 13 amino acids. The CDR3 protein is CAWGRGLANEQFF. The CDR3, as DNA: TGTGCCTGGGGCCGTGGGCTAGCCAATGAGCAGTTCTTC.

On this clone: Other DNA sequences in this sample translate to the same CDR3. This rearrangement joins TRBV19 to TRBJ1-1; D remains ambiguous. The CDR3 loop spans 13 amino acids. CDR1 is LNHDA, CDR2 SQIVND, per germline (reference sequence). V was cut by 0 bases and J by 5 bases, with 7 bases left in between. The CDR3 DNA sequence: TGTGCCAGTAGTATAGATCGAGGGACTGAAGCTTTCTTT. It yields the protein CASSIDRGTEAFF.

This clone appeared a single time. The same CDR3 also results from other DNA sequences found in this sample. The rearrangement uses TRBV5-1 and TRBJ1-2, with D maybe TRBD1 (6 bases). Per germline, CDR1 SGHRS and CDR2 YFSETQ. The ends were cut back, 0 bases at V and 4 bases at J, with 13 bases in the middle. The CDR3 sequence is 15 residues long. DNA for the CDR3: TGCGCCAGCAGCTTGGCTACAGGGCGAGGCTATGGCTACACCTTC. Its protein product is CASSLATGRGYGYTF.

The CDR3 bases are TGTGCCAGCCCCCCCCCAGGGGAACGGGCTGCCGAGCAGTACTTC. This encodes CASPPPGERAAEQYF. J is TRBJ2-7 and V is TRBV19, with D possibly TRBD1 on 6 matching bases. Per the germline V gene, CDR1 is LNHDA and CDR2 is SQIVND (reference sequence). The ends were cut back, 9 bases at V and 6 bases at J, with 24 bases in the middle. The CDR3 runs to 15 residues.

The V gene is TRBV5-1, the J gene TRBJ2-3; D is unclear. V shed 2 bases and J shed 2 bases, with 9 bases lying between them. CDR1 and CDR2 from the germline V gene are SGHRS and YFSETQ. The CDR3 has 14 residues. CDR3 amino acids: CASSFRGYTDTQYF. CDR3 nucleotides: TGCGCCAGCAGCTTTCGCGGTTACACAGATACGCAGTATTTT. Variable domain in full (rest from reference TRBV5-1 and TRBJ2-3): KAGVTQTPRYLIKTRGQQVTLSCSPISGHRSVSWYQQTPGQGLQFLFEYFSETQRNKGNFPGRFSGRQFSNSRSEMNVSTLELGDSALYLCASSFRGYTDTQYFGPGTRLTVL.

This clone was seen just once. The genes are TRBV19 and TRBJ2-1; D is possibly TRBD2 (5 bases). This CDR3 contains 13 residues. The V and J ends lost 5 bases and 4 bases respectively, with 9 bases between them. Germline loops: CDR1 LNHDA, CDR2 SQIVND (reference sequence). The CDR3 loop reads CASSSGLYNEQFF. CDR3 in DNA: TGTGCCAGTAGTTCCGGACTGTACAATGAGCAGTTCTTC.

This chain connects TRBV24-1 to TRBJ2-1; possibly TRBD1 for D (8 bases). In germline, CDR1 is KGHDR, CDR2 SFDVKD. The length of the CDR3 is 17 residues. With 4 bases removed from V and 9 bases from J, the gap between germline ends came to 24 bases. CDR3 sequence: CATSEGGTGINRGEQFF. The CDR3, as DNA: TGTGCCACCAGTGAGGGGGGGACAGGAATAAACCGTGGTGAGCAGTTCTTC.

V and J are TRBV5-1 and TRBJ1-5, with D unclear. Between the trimmed V and J ends, which lost 0 bases and 3 bases, there was a span of 10 bases. The germline CDR1 and CDR2 sequences are SGHRS and YFSETQ. The CDR3 sequence is 15 residues long. The CDR3 DNA sequence: TGCGCCAGCAGCTTGGCGGGAGGATACAATCAGCCCCAGCATTTT. Its protein is CASSLAGGYNQPQHF.

The chain is built from TRBV5-1 and TRBJ1-2; D remains unclear. The length of the CDR3 is 14 residues. Looked up from germline, CDR1 is SGHRS and CDR2 is YFSETQ. The V end was cut by 0 bases, the J end by 1 base, with 7 bases between. Here the CDR3 DNA reads TGCGCCAGCAGCTTGGGCGGAATTAACTATGGCTACACCTTC. Its translation is CASSLGGINYGYTF.

V gene TRBV28 combines with J gene TRBJ2-6; TRBD1 is a possible D gene (6 bases). Germline V lookup: CDR1 MDHEN, CDR2 SYDVKM. The V end lost 5 bases, the J end lost 0 bases, and 20 bases lay between the germline ends. The CDR3 has 19 residues. The CDR3 region has the DNA TGTGCCAGCAGTCCCTGGGGACACGCTACGAGCTCTGGGGCCAACGTCCTGACTTTC. Protein product: CASSPWGHATSSGANVLTF. The full variable domain, in which reference TRBV28 and TRBJ2-6 provide the parts outside the CDR3, is DVKVTQSSRYLVKRTGEKVFLECVQDMDHENMFWYRQDPGLGLRLIYFSYDVKMKEKGDIPEGYSVSREKKERFSLILESASTNQTSMYLCASSPWGHATSSGANVLTFGAGSRLTVL.

The chain recombines TRBV5-1 with TRBJ2-2, with unresolved D. Trimming took off 4 bases at V and 3 bases at J, with 7 bases between the two ends. This CDR3 has 13 residues. Germline lookup yields CDR1 SGHRS and CDR2 YFSETQ. The CDR3 is CASSLSDTGELFF. CDR3 bases: TGCGCCAGCAGCCTAAGCGACACCGGGGAGCTGTTTTTT.

This chain connects TRBV18 to TRBJ2-7; 7 bases are a match to TRBD1. The CDR3 extends over 15 amino acids. Unmatched junction bases numbered 10, after V lost 2 bases and J lost 6 bases. CDR1 and CDR2 (germline): KGHSH, LQKENI. CDR3 DNA sequence: TGTGCCAGCTCACCAGCCGGGACAGATATTAGCGAGCAGTACTTC. Encoded protein: CASSPAGTDISEQYF.

The rearrangement links TRBV5-1 to TRBJ2-5; 7 bases are shared with TRBD2. Trimming cost V 1 base and J 5 bases; bases outside gene matches: 2. This CDR3 has 13 residues. Germline V lookup: CDR1 SGHRS, CDR2 YFSETQ. The CDR3 region has the DNA TGCGCCAGCAGCTTGACTAGCGAGGAGACCCAGTACTTC. It specifies CASSLTSEETQYF.

The rearrangement links TRBV7-2 to TRBJ2-2; no definite D call. Deletions cut 2 bases from V and 0 bases from J, with 7 bases between. The germline CDR1 and CDR2 sequences are SGHTA and FQGNSA. This CDR3 region has 15 residues. The CDR3 DNA follows: TGTGCCAGCAGCTTACAGGTCTCGAACACCGGGGAGCTGTTTTTT. It encodes CASSLQVSNTGELFF.

This CDR3 reads CASSHPGLAGGSYEQYF. The CDR3 DNA follows: TGTGCCAGCAGTCACCCTGGACTTGCGGGAGGCTCCTACGAGCAGTACTTC. V gene TRBV6-6 combines with J gene TRBJ2-7; 8 nucleotides match TRBD2. The length of the CDR3 is 17 residues. V shed 5 bases and J 0 bases; nucleotides not matched to a gene: 12. CDR1 is MNHNY and CDR2 is SVGAGI in the germline V gene (reference sequence).

The chain carries TRBV15 and TRBJ1-3; 9 bases agree with TRBD1. CDR3 length: 15 amino acids. V was pared by 0 bases and J by 4 bases, with 1 base of the junction left unmatched. Germline V gene sequence: CDR1 LNHNV, CDR2 YYDKDF (reference sequence). The chain's CDR3 is CATSRDTGGGNTIYF. CDR3 nucleotide sequence: TGTGCCACCAGCAGAGATACAGGGGGCGGAAACACCATATATTTT.

The CDR3 sequence is CASSEDREMGYTF. The CDR3 nucleotides read TGTGCCAGCAGTGAGGACAGGGAGATGGGCTACACCTTC. The chain couples TRBV2 to TRBJ1-2; 8 bases are shared with TRBD1. The V gene's germline CDR1 is SNHLY and CDR2 FYNNEI. CDR3 size: 13 residues. V shed 3 bases and J 8 bases; nucleotides not matched to a gene: 5.

This clone was picked up a small number of times. The chain joins TRBV28 to TRBJ1-4; D unresolved. This CDR3 is built from 12 residues. V lost 6 bases and J lost 10, with 12 bases in between. Germline V gives CDR1 MDHEN, CDR2 SYDVKM. In DNA form, the CDR3 reads TGTGCCAGCAGCCTGAGGCGGGTAAAACTGTTTTTT. Its translation: CASSLRRVKLFF.

The V and J genes are TRBV7-2 and TRBJ2-1; the match to TRBD2 covers 7 bases. Germline V lookup: CDR1 SGHTA, CDR2 FQGNSA. This CDR3 spans 14 amino acids. The V segment lost 7 bases and the J segment 7 bases; nucleotides outside the gene matches: 10. The CDR3 region has the DNA TGTGCCAGCACCCCGGGGGGTTCGGGGAATGAGCAGTTCTTC. Translated, it gives CASTPGGSGNEQFF.

The rearrangement joins TRBV5-1 to TRBJ2-1; 12 bases line up with TRBD2. This CDR3 comprises 16 residues. After removal of 4 bases from V and 4 bases from J, the junction contained 6 bases not matched to a gene. Looked up from germline, CDR1 is SGHRS and CDR2 is YFSETQ. CDR3 protein: CASSGTLAGGYNEQFF. The CDR3 DNA reads as TGCGCCAGCAGCGGCACCCTAGCGGGAGGGTACAATGAGCAGTTCTTC.

V usage is TRBV28 and J usage is TRBJ1-4, with 8 bases aligning to TRBD1. The trim removed 5 bases at V and 5 bases at J, leaving 10 bases unmatched. This CDR3 comprises 16 residues. Per the germline V gene, CDR1 is MDHEN and CDR2 is SYDVKM. CDR3 nucleotide sequence: TGTGCCAGCAGTCAGCTACAGGGGGGAGGGAATGAAAAACTGTTTTTT. Translation: CASSQLQGGGNEKLFF.

The rearrangement links TRBV27 to TRBJ2-7; possible D gene TRBD2, 5 bases. The CDR3 is 13 residues long. The V gene's germline CDR1 is MNHEY and CDR2 SMNVEV (reference sequence). Trimming cost V 8 bases and J 5 bases, with 16 bases left between them. This chain's CDR3 is CASGGPAGDEQYF. Written as DNA, the CDR3 is TGTGCCAGCGGAGGTCCGGCTGGGGACGAGCAGTACTTC.

The V and J genes are TRBV29-1 and TRBJ1-1, with D tentatively TRBD1 (6 bases). V was pared by 7 bases and J by 0 bases, with 12 bases between. CDR1 is SQVTM and CDR2 is ANQGSEA in the germline V gene. The CDR3 is made up of 13 amino acids. The chain's CDR3 is CSATRDMNTEAFF. The CDR3 region has the DNA TGCAGCGCCACCCGGGACATGAACACTGAAGCTTTCTTT.

The V call is TRBV19, the J call TRBJ2-7, with 8 positions matching TRBD1. Germline V gene sequence: CDR1 LNHDA, CDR2 SQIVND (reference sequence). The CDR3 is 15 amino acids. V was pared by 6 bases and J by 4 bases, with 11 bases of the junction left unmatched. The CDR3 spells CASRHSRQGMYEQYF. For the CDR3, the DNA is TGTGCCAGTAGACACTCACGACAGGGGATGTACGAGCAGTACTTC.

This clone was seen a handful of times. The chain has TRBV30 and TRBJ1-4; 12 bases agree with TRBD1. The germline V gene encodes CDR1 GTSNPN and CDR2 SVGIG (reference sequence). This CDR3 has 14 amino acids. V dropped 5 bases and J dropped 10; count of bases not matched to a gene: 8. CDR3: CAWASGTGGVKLFF. Here the CDR3 DNA reads TGTGCCTGGGCCTCCGGGACAGGGGGCGTAAAACTGTTTTTT.

This clone was recorded only once. The chain couples TRBV2 to TRBJ2-5, with unresolved D. Germline V gene sequence: CDR1 SNHLY, CDR2 FYNNEI. This CDR3 is 13 amino acids long. V lost 4 bases to trimming and J lost 3 bases, with 9 bases between them. CDR3 in amino acids: CASSGQEKETQYF. The CDR3 DNA reads as TGTGCCAGCAGTGGACAAGAGAAAGAGACCCAGTACTTC.